The 13 T cell receptor beta chains below were found in one sample sequenced in a study of cytomegalovirus exposure and HLA in healthy donors. Primers included in the PCR were 60 Vbeta and 13 Jbeta primers. The repertoire was sequenced with immunoSEQ multiplex PCR; TCRdb's copy has only in-frame clones and lacks some. Found here are about 130,000 clones, approximately 86% of them singletons; the top ten hold about 1.8%. The sample consisted of PBMCs. The receptors derive from a boy aged 10-17 years in good health and CMV-seronegative.

V and J are TRBV4-3 and TRBJ1-1; D is undetermined. CDR1 is LGHNA, CDR2 YSLEER, per germline. CDR3 size: 14 residues. With 0 bases removed from V and 1 base from J, the gap between germline ends came to 6 bases. The CDR3 is CASSQDAGNTEAFF. The CDR3 bases are TGCGCCAGCAGCCAAGATGCGGGGAACACTGAAGCTTTCTTT.

The chain couples TRBV27 to TRBJ1-1, with a weak D call TRBD1 (6 bases). The germline CDR1 and CDR2 sequences are MNHEY and SMNVEV (reference sequence). Deletions cut 1 base from V and 7 bases from J, with 16 bases between. The CDR3 totals 15 residues. The CDR3 loop is CASSLWGGREDEAFF. For the CDR3, the DNA is TGTGCCAGCAGTTTATGGGGGGGGCGTGAGGATGAAGCTTTCTTT.

This chain joins TRBV4-1 and TRBJ2-1; 10 nucleotides align to TRBD2. Trimming cost V 3 bases and J 5 bases; bases outside gene matches: 13. CDR3 length: 18 amino acids. Germline CDR1 MGHRA, CDR2 YSYEKL. This chain's CDR3 is CASSHPHTSGNTNNEQFF. The CDR3 DNA reads as TGCGCCAGCAGCCACCCCCACACTAGCGGGAATACAAACAATGAGCAGTTCTTC.

V gene TRBV27 combines with J gene TRBJ1-4, with TRBD1 matching 11 bases. The germline gives CDR1 MNHEY, CDR2 SMNVEV (reference sequence). This CDR3 region has 14 residues. V lost 5 bases, J lost 12 bases, and 8 bases stayed unmatched. The CDR3 here is CASSPGQGAGELFF. CDR3 nucleotides: TGTGCCAGCAGTCCCGGACAGGGGGCTGGGGAACTGTTTTTT.

This chain joins TRBV5-1 and TRBJ2-1; D is undetermined. Germline V gene sequence: CDR1 SGHRS, CDR2 YFSETQ. CDR3 length: 15 residues. Trimming pared 4 bases from V and 0 bases from J, leaving 11 bases between. CDR3 bases: TGCGCCAGCAGCGATGACTTTAGCTCCTACAATGAGCAGTTCTTC. Translation gives CASSDDFSSYNEQFF.

This clone was detected only once. The genes are TRBV4-3 and TRBJ1-2; 8 bases agree with TRBD1. The junction had 8 bases not matched to a gene; V was cut back by 1 base and J by 4 bases. CDR1 is LGHNA and CDR2 is YSLEER in the germline V gene. The length of the CDR3 is 16 residues. In DNA form, the CDR3 reads TGCGCCAGCAGCCAAGCCGGACAGGGAAATTCCTATGGCTACACCTTC. Translated, it gives CASSQAGQGNSYGYTF.

This chain joins TRBV5-1 and TRBJ2-2; tentative D call: TRBD2 (5 bases). V was trimmed by 0 bases and J by 3 bases, leaving 6 bases between them. The germline V gene has CDR1 SGHRS and CDR2 YFSETQ. This CDR3 contains 14 residues. The CDR3 reads CASSLDGDTGELFF. CDR3 coding DNA: TGCGCCAGCAGCTTGGACGGGGACACCGGGGAGCTGTTTTTT.

The chain combines TRBV6-5 with TRBJ2-5; 9 nucleotides line up with TRBD2. The CDR3 loop spans 11 amino acids. The V segment lost 6 bases and the J segment 11 bases; nucleotides outside the gene matches: 4. CDR1 is MNHEY and CDR2 is SVGAGI in the germline V gene. Here the CDR3 DNA reads TGTGCCAGCAGCTTAGCGGGAGTTCAGTACTTC. This sequence encodes CASSLAGVQYF.

The V and J genes are TRBV6-1 and TRBJ1-1; D is ambiguous. Germline loops: CDR1 MNHNS, CDR2 SASEGT. The CDR3 is 13 residues long. Trimming removed 8 bases from V and 1 base from J, with 11 bases in between. CDR3 protein: CASLPRANTEAFF. CDR3 bases: TGTGCCAGCTTACCTCGCGCGAACACTGAAGCTTTCTTT.

The rearrangement uses TRBV5-1 and TRBJ1-6; D not certain. Germline values: CDR1 SGHRS, CDR2 YFSETQ. The CDR3 contains 16 residues. V lost 0 bases and J lost 7, with 14 bases in between. CDR3 sequence reads: CASSLDTQATNSPLHF. The CDR3 nucleotides read TGCGCCAGCAGCTTGGATACCCAGGCTACGAATTCACCCCTCCACTTT.

The chain recombines TRBV7-3 with TRBJ2-1; 15 bases are shared with TRBD2. CDR1 is SGHTA, CDR2 FQGTGA, per germline. J was trimmed by 10 bases and V by 5 bases; bases with no gene match: 9. The CDR3 consists of 16 residues. The CDR3 is CASSRTGTSGGLEQFF. Here the CDR3 DNA reads TGTGCCAGCAGCCGGACCGGGACTAGCGGGGGGCTGGAGCAGTTCTTC.

The rearrangement uses TRBV4-1 and TRBJ1-4, with D possibly matching TRBD1 (5 bases). Trimming shortened V by 3 bases and J by 8 bases, and 7 bases separated the two germline ends. The CDR3 length is 12 residues. Germline loops: CDR1 MGHRA, CDR2 YSYEKL. CDR3 sequence reads: CASSHAGEKLFF. The CDR3 DNA is TGCGCCAGCAGCCATGCAGGGGAAAAACTGTTTTTT.

The rearrangement links TRBV5-4 to TRBJ2-5; TRBD1 matches at 9 bases. In germline, CDR1 is SGHNT, CDR2 YYREEE (reference sequence). The length of the CDR3 is 15 residues. J was trimmed by 4 bases and V by 6 bases; bases with no gene match: 10. The CDR3 protein is CASTATGGPGETQYF. For the CDR3, the DNA is TGTGCCAGCACCGCTACAGGGGGCCCCGGAGAGACCCAGTACTTC. The whole variable domain, remainder taken from reference TRBV5-4 and TRBJ2-5, is ETGVTQSPTHLIKTRGQQVTLRCSSQSGHNTVSWYQQALGQGPQFIFQYYREEENGRGNFPPRFSGLQFPNYSSELNVNALELDDSALYLCASTATGGPGETQYFGPGTRLLVL.